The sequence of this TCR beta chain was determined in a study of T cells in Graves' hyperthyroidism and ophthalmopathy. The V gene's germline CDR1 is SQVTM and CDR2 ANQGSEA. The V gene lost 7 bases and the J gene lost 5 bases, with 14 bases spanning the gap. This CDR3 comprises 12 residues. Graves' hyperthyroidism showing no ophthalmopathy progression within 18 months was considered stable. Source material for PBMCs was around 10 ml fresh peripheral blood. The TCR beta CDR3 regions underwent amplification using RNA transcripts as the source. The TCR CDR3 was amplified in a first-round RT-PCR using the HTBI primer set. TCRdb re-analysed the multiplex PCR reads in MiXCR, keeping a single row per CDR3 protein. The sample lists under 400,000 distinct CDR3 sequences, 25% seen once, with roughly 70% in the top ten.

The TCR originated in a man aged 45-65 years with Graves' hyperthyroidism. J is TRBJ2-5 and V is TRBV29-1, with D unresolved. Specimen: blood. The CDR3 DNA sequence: TGCAGCGCCAAGGCCGGGTACGAGACCCAGTACTTC. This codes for CSAKAGYETQYF.